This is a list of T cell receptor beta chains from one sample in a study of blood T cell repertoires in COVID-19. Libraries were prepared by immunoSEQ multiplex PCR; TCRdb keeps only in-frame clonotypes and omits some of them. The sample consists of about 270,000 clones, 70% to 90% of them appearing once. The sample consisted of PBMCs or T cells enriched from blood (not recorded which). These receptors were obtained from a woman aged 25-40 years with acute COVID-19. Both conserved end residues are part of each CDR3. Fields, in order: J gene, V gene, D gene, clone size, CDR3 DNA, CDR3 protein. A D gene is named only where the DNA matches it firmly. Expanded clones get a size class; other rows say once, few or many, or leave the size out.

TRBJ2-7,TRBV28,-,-,TGTGCCAGCAGCTCCCCGGACGAGCAGTACTTC,CASSSPDEQYF
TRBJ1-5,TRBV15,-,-,TGTGCCACCAGCAGTAACAGGAATAGCAATCAGCCCCAGCATTTT,CATSSNRNSNQPQHF
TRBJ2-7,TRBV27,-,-,TGTGCCAGCAGTCGTGGGGGGTCCTACGAGCAGTACTTC,CASSRGGSYEQYF
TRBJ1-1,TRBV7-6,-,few,TGTGCCAGCAGCTTAGCAGCGGACTTTAACACTGAAGCTTTCTTT,CASSLAADFNTEAFF
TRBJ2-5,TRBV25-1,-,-,TGTGCCAGCACCTTTACAGGGTTAGAGACCCAGTACTTC,CASTFTGLETQYF
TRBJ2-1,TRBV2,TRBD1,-,TGTGCCAGCAGAGCGACAGGGACCGGGAACAATGAGCAGTTCTTC,CASRATGTGNNEQFF
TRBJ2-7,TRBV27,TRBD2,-,TGTGCCAGCAGTGGGGGACTAGCGGGAACCTACGAGCAGTACTTC,CASSGGLAGTYEQYF
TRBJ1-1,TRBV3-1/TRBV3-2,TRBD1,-,TGTGCCAGCAGCCATCACGACAGGGGGTGGTTCATGAACACTGAAGCTTTCTTT,CASSHHDRGWFMNTEAFF
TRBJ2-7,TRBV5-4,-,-,TGTGCCAGCAGCTTGCAACGAAGCGGCCACGAGCAGTACTTC,CASSLQRSGHEQYF
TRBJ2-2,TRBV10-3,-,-,TGTGCCATCAGTGACACAGGGATCAACACCGGGGAGCTGTTTTTT,CAISDTGINTGELFF
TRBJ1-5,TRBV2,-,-,TGTGCCAGCAGTTCGGACAGCGATAGCAATCAGCCCCAGCATTTT,CASSSDSDSNQPQHF
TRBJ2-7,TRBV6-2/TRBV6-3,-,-,TGTGCCAGCAGTTACGGAGTAGCGGACTCCTACGAGCAGTACTTC,CASSYGVADSYEQYF
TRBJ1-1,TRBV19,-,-,TGTGCCAGTAGTATTCAGGGCGGCACTGAAGCTTTCTTT,CASSIQGGTEAFF
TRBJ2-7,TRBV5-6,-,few,TGTGCCAGCAGCTTGGCCGCCTACGAGCAGTACTTC,CASSLAAYEQYF
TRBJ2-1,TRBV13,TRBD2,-,TGTGCCAGCAGCCCCTTGCAGCGGGAGGGCCCAGGGGATGAGCAGTTCTTC,CASSPLQREGPGDEQFF
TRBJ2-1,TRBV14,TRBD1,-,TGTGCCAGCAGGGGACAGGGGAATGAGCAGTTCTTC,CASRGQGNEQFF
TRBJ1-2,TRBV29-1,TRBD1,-,TGCAGCGTCTACGGACAGGGGCTACGAGGCTACACCTTC,CSVYGQGLRGYTF
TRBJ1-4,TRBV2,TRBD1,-,TGTGCCAGTGTTAGGACAGGGGGCCTAGAAAAACTGTTTTTT,CASVRTGGLEKLFF
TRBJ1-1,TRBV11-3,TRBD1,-,TGTGCCAGCAGCTTTAGACAGGGGACTGAAGCTTTCTTT,CASSFRQGTEAFF
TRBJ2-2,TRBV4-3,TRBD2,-,TGCGCCAGCAGCCTCGGACTAGCGGGAGTGGGGGAGCTGTTTTTT,CASSLGLAGVGELFF
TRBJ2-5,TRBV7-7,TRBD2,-,TGTGCCAGCAGCCGGGGGGGTGTTTATGCGGAGACCCAGTACTTC,CASSRGGVYAETQYF
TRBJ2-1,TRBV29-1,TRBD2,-,TGCAGCGTTGTTGATTGGCGGGAGGGCTCCTACAATGAGCAGTTCTTC,CSVVDWREGSYNEQFF
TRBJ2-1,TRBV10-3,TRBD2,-,TGTGCCATCAGTGAGGTGGGTAGCGGGATATCAGGTGAGCAGTTCTTC,CAISEVGSGISGEQFF
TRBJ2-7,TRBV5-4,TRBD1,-,TGTGCCAGCAGCTTGGCCTCCGGGACAGGGAACGAGCAGTACTTC,CASSLASGTGNEQYF
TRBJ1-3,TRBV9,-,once,TGTGCCAGCAGCGGGGGAGAATTCTCTGGAAACACCATATATTTT,CASSGGEFSGNTIYF
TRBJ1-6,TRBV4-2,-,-,TGTGCCAGCAGCCAAGATCCCCTGGGACGGGGGATGACTGTTAATTCACCCCTCCACTTT,CASSQDPLGRGMTVNSPLHF
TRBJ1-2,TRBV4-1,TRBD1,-,TGCGCCAGCAGCCGGGGGACAGAGCAGCTTTACTATGGCTACACCTTC,CASSRGTEQLYYGYTF
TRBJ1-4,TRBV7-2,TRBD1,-,TGTGCCAGCAGCTCACAGGGGGGCGATGAAAAACTGTTTTTT,CASSSQGGDEKLFF
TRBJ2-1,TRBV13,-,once,TGTGCCAGCAGCTTAGTGGGGTCGGGGGTAGATGAGCAGTTCTTC,CASSLVGSGVDEQFF
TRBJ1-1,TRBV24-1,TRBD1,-,TGTGCCACCAGTTCCGGGACAGAGAACACTGAAGCTTTCTTT,CATSSGTENTEAFF
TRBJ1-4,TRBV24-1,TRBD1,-,TGTGCCACCAGTGACCCAGGGGGACCTAATGAAAAACTGTTTTTT,CATSDPGGPNEKLFF
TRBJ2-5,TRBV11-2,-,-,TGTGCCAGCAGCTTAACAGGAGAGACCCAGTACTTC,CASSLTGETQYF
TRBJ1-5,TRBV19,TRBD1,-,TGTGCCAGTACATCTGGGACAGGGCACAATCAGCCCCAGCATTTT,CASTSGTGHNQPQHF
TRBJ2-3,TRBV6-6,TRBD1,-,TGTGCCAGCAGTCATACCGGGACAGCAATGGGAGATACGCAGTATTTT,CASSHTGTAMGDTQYF
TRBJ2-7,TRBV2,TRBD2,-,TGTGCCAGCCTATCCCTTTCGAGCGGGATAACCTACGAGCAGTACTTC,CASLSLSSGITYEQYF
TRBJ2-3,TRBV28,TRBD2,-,TGTGCCAGCAGCACGACTAGCGGGAGCGGCGCAGATACGCAGTATTTT,CASSTTSGSGADTQYF
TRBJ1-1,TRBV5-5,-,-,TGTGCCAGCAGCTTGGGGCTAGGGAGATGGGCTGAAGCTTTCTTT,CASSLGLGRWAEAFF
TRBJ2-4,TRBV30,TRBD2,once,TGTGCCTGGAGTGTCGGGGCGGGAGGCCCTCGGGGCAAAAACATTCAGTACTTC,CAWSVGAGGPRGKNIQYF
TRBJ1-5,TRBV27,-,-,TGTGCCAGCAGTATAGGGAAGGGAGGTCAGCCCCAGCATTTT,CASSIGKGGQPQHF
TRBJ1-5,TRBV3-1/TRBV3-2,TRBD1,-,TGTGCCAGCAGCCGACAGGGGGGGAATCAGCCCCAGCATTTT,CASSRQGGNQPQHF
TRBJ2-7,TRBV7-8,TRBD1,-,TGTGCCAGCAGCTTAGGACGGACAGGGGCCTACGAGCAGTACTTC,CASSLGRTGAYEQYF
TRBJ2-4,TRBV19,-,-,TGTGCCAGTAGGCCGGGAGCTGCCAAAAACATTCAGTACTTC,CASRPGAAKNIQYF
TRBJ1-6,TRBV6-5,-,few,TGTGCCAGCAGCTTGGACGGGGATTCACCCCTCCACTTT,CASSLDGDSPLHF
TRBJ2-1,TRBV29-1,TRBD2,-,TGCAGCGTTGAGGGACTAGCGGGAGAGGATGAGCAGTTCTTC,CSVEGLAGEDEQFF
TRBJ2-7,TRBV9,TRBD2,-,TGTGCCAGCAGCGTTGGACTAGCGGGGCAGGGATCCTACGAGCAGTACTTC,CASSVGLAGQGSYEQYF
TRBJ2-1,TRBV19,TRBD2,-,TGTGCCAGTAGTACCCGACTAGCGGGAGGTGGTTACAATGAGCAGTTCTTC,CASSTRLAGGGYNEQFF
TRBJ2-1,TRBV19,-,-,TGTGCCAGTAGTATCCAGGACAGGGAGGGAAATGAGCAGTTCTTC,CASSIQDREGNEQFF
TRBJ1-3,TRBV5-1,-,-,TGCGCCAGCAGCTTGACAGGGCCAAGCTCTGGAAACACCATATATTTT,CASSLTGPSSGNTIYF
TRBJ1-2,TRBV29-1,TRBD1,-,TGCAGCGTGGCGGGACAGGGGGCGATCGATGGCTACACCTTC,CSVAGQGAIDGYTF
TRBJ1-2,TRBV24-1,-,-,TGTGCCACCAGTGATTCCCACAGGGTCGCTGGCTACACCTTC,CATSDSHRVAGYTF
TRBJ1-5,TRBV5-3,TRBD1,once,TGTGCCAGAAGCTTGGTAGGGGGCCGTTCGAAGCCCCAGCATTTT,CARSLVGGRSKPQHF
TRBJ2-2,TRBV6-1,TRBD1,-,TGTGCCAGCAGTGAAGACGGACAGGGGTACGGGGAGCTGTTTTTT,CASSEDGQGYGELFF
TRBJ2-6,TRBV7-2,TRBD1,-,TGTGCCAGCAGCTTGGACAGGGGGGCCAACGTCCTGACTTTC,CASSLDRGANVLTF
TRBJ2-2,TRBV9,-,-,TGTGCCAGCAGCGGTAGTCTATTCCATCCCGACACCGGGGAGCTGTTTTTT,CASSGSLFHPDTGELFF
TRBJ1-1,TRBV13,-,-,TGTGCCAGCAGCTTAGCCAGGACTGAAGCTTTCTTT,CASSLARTEAFF
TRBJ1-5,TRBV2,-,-,TGTGCCAGCAGTGAGGAGAGCACAGGGATCCAGCCCCAGCATTTT,CASSEESTGIQPQHF
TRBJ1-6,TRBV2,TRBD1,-,TGTGCCAGCAGGGCGACAGGGGCAGCCTATAATTCACCCCTCCACTTT,CASRATGAAYNSPLHF
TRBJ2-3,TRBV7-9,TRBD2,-,TGTGCCAGCAGGGCTACTAGCGGGAGGGCGGATACGCAGTATTTT,CASRATSGRADTQYF
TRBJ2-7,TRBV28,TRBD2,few,TGTGCCAGCAGTTTAGAGGGCGGGAGTTCCTACGAGCAGTACTTC,CASSLEGGSSYEQYF